This TCR beta chain originates from a study of cytomegalovirus exposure and HLA in healthy donors. The CDR3 totals 13 residues. Per germline, CDR1 SGHTA and CDR2 FQGTGA. V lost 6 bases and J 5 bases, leaving 10 bases between the germline ends. This clone was detected only a few times. PCR involved 60 Vbeta and 13 Jbeta primers. Method: immunoSEQ multiplex PCR; TCRdb's copy keeps in-frame clones and lacks some. This sample has around 160,000 clones, with 75% to 90% found just once. What was sequenced was PBMCs. This TCR derives from a man between 45 and 60 years old in good health and CMV-seropositive. The chain links TRBV7-3 to TRBJ2-2, with D perhaps TRBD2 (5 bases). The CDR3 DNA sequence: TGTGCCAGCAGTTCCGGGATTACCGGGGAGCTGTTTTTT. Its translation: CASSSGITGELFF.